These 20 T cell receptor beta chains originate from one sample sequenced in a study of early T cells in non-severe SARS-CoV-2 infection. TCRdb analysed the 5' RACE reads with MiXCR anew, one entry per CDR3 protein. The table includes 30,000 to 35,000 distinct CDR3 sequences, roughly 6.6% detected once. The starting material was whole blood, obtained at baseline. All receptors come from an adult who was a healthcare worker with PCR-confirmed SARS-CoV-2 infection or an uninfected control (not recorded which).

This clonotype has more than one count but fewer than ten. The rearrangement joins TRBV10-2 to TRBJ2-1; the D is unclear. Trimming stripped 2 bases from V and 6 bases from J, with 5 bases between. CDR1 is WSHSY and CDR2 is SAAADI in the germline V gene. The CDR3 covers 12 residues. The CDR3, as DNA: TGCGCCAGCAGTGAGCTGCTCAATGAGCAGTTCTTC. Its translation is CASSELLNEQFF.

This clonotype came up many times. The V and J genes are TRBV28 and TRBJ2-5; D might be TRBD2 (5 bases). The CDR3 spans 16 residues. The V end was cut by 2 bases, the J end by 4 bases, with 17 bases between. The germline V gene encodes CDR1 MDHEN and CDR2 SYDVKM. Here the CDR3 reads CASSLPPSRARETQYF. The CDR3 nucleotides read TGTGCCAGCAGTTTACCCCCTTCGAGGGCGCGAGAGACCCAGTACTTC. Based on the CDR3 plus reference TRBV28 and TRBJ2-5, the full variable domain is DVKVTQSSRYLVKRTGEKVFLECVQDMDHENMFWYRQDPGLGLRLIYFSYDVKMKEKGDIPEGYSVSREKKERFSLILESASTNQTSMYLCASSLPPSRARETQYFGPGTRLLVL.

This clonotype was seen ten or more times. The chain links TRBV29-1 to TRBJ2-1; 11 positions match TRBD2. V lost 4 bases, J lost 8 bases, and 7 bases stayed unmatched. Germline CDR1 is SQVTM and CDR2 is ANQGSEA. This CDR3 spans 14 amino acids. The CDR3 loop is CSVVGVAGGHEQFF. The CDR3 DNA is TGCAGCGTTGTCGGTGTAGCGGGAGGGCATGAGCAGTTCTTC.

This clonotype was seen many times. V gene TRBV6-2 or TRBV6-3 combines with J gene TRBJ2-1, with TRBD2 identical over 12 bases. Trimming took 7 bases from V and 0 from J; bases not matched to a gene: 7. CDR3 length equals 17 residues. Germline V lookup: CDR1 MNHEY, CDR2 SVGEGT. CDR3 sequence reads: CASNHLAGGPSYNEQFF. The DNA of the CDR3 is TGTGCCAGCAACCACCTAGCGGGAGGGCCCTCCTACAATGAGCAGTTCTTC.

Only a few counts were recorded for this clonotype. The V and J genes are TRBV20-1 and TRBJ2-1; 7 bases line up with TRBD2. The germline gives CDR1 DFQATT, CDR2 SNEGSKA (reference sequence). This CDR3 spans 12 amino acids. The V gene end was trimmed by 3 bases and the J gene end by 12 bases; junction bases not matched to a gene: 8. The CDR3 nucleotides read TGCAGTGCTAGGGGTATGGCGGGAGCGCAGTTCTTC. Its translation is CSARGMAGAQFF.

This clonotype has only a few counts. The genes are TRBV7-2 and TRBJ2-4, with D possibly TRBD2 on 6 matching bases. Germline loops: CDR1 SGHTA, CDR2 FQGNSA. V was pared by 0 bases and J by 3 bases, with 12 bases between. The CDR3 extends over 16 amino acids. In nucleotides, the CDR3 is TGTGCCAGCAGCTTAGCCCTGGGTAGCGGCAAAAACATTCAGTACTTC. This translates into CASSLALGSGKNIQYF. Variable domain in full (rest from reference TRBV7-2 and TRBJ2-4): GAGVSQSPSNKVTEKGKDVELRCDPISGHTALYWYRQSLGQGLEFLIYFQGNSAPDKSGLPSDRFSAERTGGSVSTLTIQRTQQEDSAVYLCASSLALGSGKNIQYFGAGTRLSVL.

In its sample, this clonotype was seen a few times. V is TRBV20-1 and J is TRBJ2-5; maybe TRBD1 (6 bases). Germline lookup yields CDR1 DFQATT and CDR2 SNEGSKA (reference sequence). Trimming took off 6 bases at V and 5 bases at J, with 16 bases between the two ends. The CDR3 is 13 amino acids. The CDR3, as DNA: TGCAGTGCCGTACAGGGTACCCCCGAGACCCAGTACTTC. Encoded protein: CSAVQGTPETQYF.

This clonotype was seen more than once but under ten times. V gene TRBV3-1 combines with J gene TRBJ2-2; no definite D call. The germline CDR1 and CDR2 sequences are LGHDT and YNNKEL (reference sequence). The CDR3 spans 13 residues. Trimming stripped 1 base from V and 5 bases from J, with 5 bases between. CDR3 sequence: CASSQVETGELFF. The DNA for the CDR3 is TGTGCCAGCAGCCAAGTAGAGACCGGGGAGCTGTTTTTT.

This clonotype was seen repeatedly, ten times or more. This rearrangement joins TRBV28 to TRBJ2-7, with unresolved D. CDR3 length equals 11 residues. V was pared by 4 bases and J by 7 bases, with 8 bases between. Germline lookup yields CDR1 MDHEN and CDR2 SYDVKM. CDR3 residues: CASSSSWEQYF. DNA for the CDR3: TGTGCCAGCAGTTCAAGTTGGGAGCAGTACTTC.

This clonotype was seen many times. The gene calls are TRBV7-9 and TRBJ2-2, with 14 positions matching TRBD2. The J segment lost 7 bases and the V segment lost 5 bases, leaving 12 bases of the junction unmatched. CDR1 is SEHNR and CDR2 is FQNEAQ in the germline V gene (reference sequence). This CDR3 comprises 18 residues. CDR3 DNA sequence: TGTGCCAGCAGCCCAAGACTAGCGGGAGGGCCCCACGGCGGGGAGCTGTTTTTT. Amino acids: CASSPRLAGGPHGGELFF.

This chain uses TRBV18 with TRBJ2-7, with D unresolved. Trimming cost V 4 bases and J 0 bases, with 10 bases left between them. CDR1 is KGHSH and CDR2 is LQKENI in the germline V gene. The CDR3 runs to 14 residues. The CDR3 DNA sequence: TGTGCCAGCTCACTTGGGCCCAGCTCCTACGAGCAGTACGTC. It is translated as CASSLGPSSYEQYV.

This clonotype was detected ten times or more. The chain carries TRBV5-1 and TRBJ2-1; tentative D call: TRBD2 (6 bases). Germline CDR1 is SGHRS and CDR2 is YFSETQ. Trimming shortened V by 0 bases and J by 1 base, and 11 bases separated the two germline ends. The CDR3 loop spans 16 amino acids. The CDR3 loop reads CASSLVTAGSYNEQFF. The CDR3 DNA is TGCGCCAGCAGCTTGGTTACGGCGGGATCCTACAATGAGCAGTTCTTC.

This clonotype has ten or more counts. The chain joins TRBV7-2 to TRBJ1-4; D unresolved. This CDR3 spans 12 amino acids. CDR1 SGHTA and CDR2 FQGNSA come from the germline V gene. Trimming took 1 base from V and 7 from J, leaving 4 bases between them. DNA of the CDR3: TGTGCCAGCAGCTTAGGACGTGAAAAACTGTTTTTT. It specifies CASSLGREKLFF.

This clonotype occurred many times. The chain carries TRBV29-1 and TRBJ1-4; D remains ambiguous. Germline CDR1 reads SQVTM; CDR2 reads ANQGSEA. The V end was cut by 7 bases, the J end by 7 bases, with 16 bases between. The CDR3 has 13 amino acids. The CDR3 nucleotides read TGCAGCGCAGAACGGGCAGCCGGTGAAAAACTGTTTTTT. Its translation is CSAERAAGEKLFF.

The V gene is TRBV19, the J gene TRBJ2-5; TRBD2 matches 9 bases. Germline CDR1 reads LNHDA; CDR2 reads SQIVND (reference sequence). The CDR3 has 15 amino acids. V was pared by 7 bases and J by 5 bases, with 11 bases of the junction left unmatched. The CDR3 coding sequence is TGTGCCAGTACCCCGGCTAGCGGGATAAGGGAGACCCAGTACTTC. It yields the protein CASTPASGIRETQYF.

This clonotype was found many times. V usage is TRBV3-1 and J usage is TRBJ1-1, with 11 bases that match TRBD1. Losses at the gene ends were 4 bases for V and 1 base for J; bases not matched to a gene: 5. Germline V gene sequence: CDR1 LGHDT, CDR2 YNNKEL (reference sequence). The CDR3 loop spans 16 amino acids. The CDR3 sequence: CASSPGTGGPNTEAFF. The CDR3 DNA follows: TGTGCCAGCAGCCCGGGGACAGGGGGTCCGAACACTGAAGCTTTCTTT.

Many counts were recorded for this clonotype. This sequence joins TRBV4-2 and TRBJ1-4; 7 bases line up with TRBD1. Per germline, CDR1 LGHNA and CDR2 YNFKEQ. The J segment lost 6 bases and the V segment lost 5 bases, leaving 15 bases of the junction unmatched. The CDR3 runs 17 residues. The CDR3 region is CASSATRQGEGDEKLFF. CDR3 bases: TGTGCCAGCAGCGCAACCCGACAGGGTGAGGGGGATGAAAAACTGTTTTTT.

This clonotype was found many times. This chain connects TRBV6-4 to TRBJ1-6; perhaps TRBD1 as D (5 bases). The CDR3 contains 15 residues. V was cut by 2 bases and J by 10 bases, with 15 bases left in between. CDR1 MRHNA and CDR2 SNTAGT come from the germline V gene. This CDR3 reads CASSDGGRVRSPLHF. CDR3 bases: TGTGCCAGCAGTGACGGAGGCAGGGTTCGATCACCCCTCCACTTT.

At least ten counts were recorded for this clonotype. The CDR3 loop reads CASSQETRLLPNEQFF. The CDR3 DNA reads as TGTGCCAGCAGCCAAGAGACTAGATTACTTCCCAATGAGCAGTTCTTC. The chain combines TRBV3-1 with TRBJ2-1; weak D call: TRBD2 (6 bases). Germline V gives CDR1 LGHDT, CDR2 YNNKEL (reference sequence). With 0 bases removed from V and 6 bases from J, the gap between germline ends came to 15 bases. There are 16 residues in the CDR3.

In its sample, this clonotype was seen many times. This sequence joins TRBV4-1 and TRBJ1-1; D remains ambiguous. V was pared by 1 base and J by 7 bases, with 13 bases between. Germline V gene sequence: CDR1 MGHRA, CDR2 YSYEKL. The CDR3 totals 14 residues. This CDR3 is CASSQGPTNYEAFF. For the CDR3, the DNA is TGCGCCAGCAGCCAAGGCCCGACCAACTATGAAGCTTTCTTT.